This T cell receptor (beta chain) was documented in a study of T cells in Graves' hyperthyroidism and ophthalmopathy. A patient was excluded if there was uncontrolled infection, other autoimmune disease, pregnancy or lactation. Notes on the study in general: Stable hyperthyroidism was told apart from ophthalmopathy by a model built on 13 V-J features. The majority of expanded thyroid clonotypes above 0.001 also appeared in blood.

This clonotype was recorded a few times. Its target is unknown. The CDR3 has 14 amino acids. Germline V lookup: CDR1 PRHDT, CDR2 FYEKMQ (reference sequence). V lost 5 bases to trimming and J lost 6 bases; unmatched junction nucleotides: 6. Template material for amplifying TCR beta CDR3 regions consisted of RNA transcripts. When the TCR CDR3 underwent first-round RT-PCR, the HTBI primer set was used. One entry per CDR3 protein, called by TCRdb with MiXCR from the multiplex PCR reads. The table includes more than 650,000 distinct CDR3 sequences, around 15% detected once. The sample comprised blood. This sequence was found in a young woman with Graves' hyperthyroidism. The chain recombines TRBV13 with TRBJ2-2; 7 bases match TRBD1. CDR3 nucleotide sequence: TGTGCCAGCAGCATCCGACAGGGTCCCGGGGAGCTGTTTTTT. This gives the protein CASSIRQGPGELFF.